This T cell receptor (beta chain) derives from a study of cytomegalovirus exposure and HLA in healthy donors (dated by TCRdb to the late 2010s). Some background on the complete study: An earlier analysis of some 600 of the donors reported 276 Gb of sequence data and 117 million unique TCR beta sequences obtained from roughly 170 million T cells. Around 300 gigabases of sequencing data and approximately 85 million unique TCR sequences were included in an early release covering about 700 HLA-typed donors. Among the roughly 390 genotyped donors, around 81% belonged to the genetic ancestry cluster associated with self-reported Caucasian donors. The aim of the study was to test whether cataloging public T cell receptors could identify signatures of past pathogen exposure. The T cell repertoires of several hundred subjects were profiled by immunosequencing and related to cytomegalovirus serostatus. Besides the first cohort of under 700 subjects, a separate validation cohort made up of around 120 different subjects was used. To predict cytomegalovirus infection status, the study combined high-throughput TCR immunosequencing, statistical association of individual TCRs with disease status, and machine learning. A later analysis re-examined previously published TCR beta repertoires from hundreds of donors and added high-resolution HLA genotyping to investigate patterns of TCR occurrence. Rather than using new phenotypic data, the later analysis identified candidate immune exposures from TCR beta sequences and from how often those sequences occurred across donors. In an earlier analysis of roughly 580 of the donors, high-throughput TCR beta sequencing was used to judge whether each TCR beta V gene segment behaved as functional or pseudogenic. Donor age, sex, ethnicity and CMV serostatus were compiled together with the repertoire data. A later genetic analysis used genome-wide SNP genotypes for about three fifths of the roughly 700 donors, treating that subset as a discovery cohort. Every discovery cohort repertoire had been produced on one sequencing platform. Class I and class II HLA loci were covered by the typing at four-digit resolution. The number of typed donors differed by locus: about 620-630 for A, B, C, DRB1 and DQB1; 522 for DQA1; 606 for DPA1; and 400 to 480 for DPB1. Several DR-DQ haplotypes were handled as single units for association and clustering, since linkage in the cohort was strong. Across around 400 genotyped donors of the cohort, an average of about 200,000 unique TCR beta nucleotide sequences per donor were sequenced, and approximately 17% of those sequences were non-productive.

The cohort consisted of hundreds of healthy bone marrow donors. Cohort members were all nominally healthy when sampled, although unrecorded immune exposures were likely present. The donor was CMV seropositive and belonged to the group of 270 or so seropositive cohort members. A peripheral blood sample was provided by each donor, and peripheral blood mononuclear cells were used for TCR beta sequencing. Genomic DNA extraction from the blood cell samples was performed with the Qiagen DNeasy Blood Extraction Kit. Concerning this clone itself: This receptor's antigen is unknown. The input lacks base qualities; no much larger clone sits a single base away.

To prepare the library, the immunoSEQ multiplex PCR assay was applied. For the multiplex PCR, a mixture combining 60 forward primers for TCR Vbeta segments and 13 reverse primers for TCR Jbeta segments was used. A multiplex PCR assay on genomic DNA amplified the CDR3 region of rearranged TCR beta genes. The Illumina HiSeq System was used to sequence the amplified TCR beta libraries as 87-base-pair reads. From the authors' description of their analysis: In a later analysis, around 80 million unique TCR beta chains were counted across the 666 repertoires, and around 11 million of these chains were shared by at least two donors. Raw reads were error-corrected and collapsed into unique sequences by a nearest-neighbor algorithm in which closely related sequences were merged to remove PCR and sequencing errors. To assign V, D and J gene segments, CDR3 sequences were aligned to IMGT reference sequences. For a sequence to be retained, a match of at least six nucleotides to both a V gene segment and a J gene segment was required. Rearrangements were classified as productive when the CDR3 lacked stop codons and remained in frame with V and J, and all other rearrangements were classified as non-productive. CDR3 was defined by IMGT convention, running from the second conserved V-encoded cysteine to the conserved J-encoded phenylalanine. The earlier analysis of some 550 of the donors excluded any sequence lacking an unambiguous match to a single V gene segment. An earlier analysis of under 750 of the donors called V segments functional above 56.7% productive rearrangements and segregating when the between-donor standard deviation exceeded 5%. A statistical classification framework was built to diagnose cytomegalovirus status from the catalog of TCR beta chain sequences. V and J gene assignment, in a later analysis, came from comparing TCR nucleotide sequences with IMGT/GENE-DB human TR gene sequences. A later analysis assigned CDR3 sequences and most-parsimonious VDJ recombination scenarios with the TCRdist pipeline. In a later analysis, every TCR beta chain was defined by the combination of its CDR3 amino acid sequence and its V-gene family, and reads without a unique V-gene family were dropped. To address suspected cross-contamination and a sequencing artifact, a later analysis removed a few hundred highly shared, low-generation-probability nucleotide sequences. A later analysis calculated a clonal expansion index for each public chain from normalized within-repertoire ranks of inferred template counts. In a later analysis, generation probabilities were computed with a VDJ recombination model fitted to out-of-frame rearrangements, and the resulting probabilities were checked against IGoR. In a later analysis, TCR-TCR, TCR-HLA and TCR-CMV co-occurrence was scored with hypergeometric tests, and a repertoire-size bias correction was applied to TCR pairs. A later analysis estimated false discovery rates by permuting HLA or CMV assignments 20 times. In a later analysis, co-occurring TCRs were grouped with DBSCAN, and TCRdist sequence similarity was added when clustering was performed within HLA-allele-positive subsets. Repertoires with fewer than 30,000 or more than 120,000 public chains were left out of co-occurrence clustering, as were about 5 repertoires with anomalous nucleotide sharing. Not all clones reach the TCRdb copy of this immuneACCESS table, which keeps in-frame sequences only. Checked studies attribute under half of the gap to unresolved V genes and leave the rest unexplained. V and J calls and clone size are given by that table; D and trimming were obtained from the DNA. Present in this sample are over 150,000 clones, around 84% of which were seen just once. The top ten hold over 2% of the sample.

The CDR3, cysteine through phenylalanine, is 16 amino acids long. The CDR3 DNA has 48 bases and is translated from base 1. Germline trimming amounts to 5 bases on V and 0 bases on J, with 8 as the count of junction bases outside the gene matches. As encoded in the germline V gene, CDR1 is SGHVS while CDR2 is FQNEAQ. Overall results and qualifications from the work: The sequencing pipeline was judged likely to have produced a cluster of highly shared sequence variants as a technical artifact. In an earlier analysis of 450 to 750 of the donors, most TCR beta V segments appeared in productive rearrangements about 90% or about 30% of the time, broadly matching IMGT annotations. Compared with equally common non-associated chains, HLA-associated TCR beta chains in a later analysis were more clonally expanded and had lower generation probabilities. A few of the identified cytomegalovirus-associated TCR beta chains were confirmed in vitro to be specific for cytomegalovirus antigens. A further reported finding was that TCR beta sequences accurately predicted the HLA-A and HLA-B alleles for most subjects in the first cohort. In both the original and validation cohorts, the classifier was reported to diagnose cytomegalovirus status with high specificity and sensitivity. The presence/absence analyses assumed that sequencing depth was roughly uniform across donors, and that assumption may not be true. When HLA alleles, especially DR and DQ, strongly co-occurred, TCR associations were difficult to assign to individual alleles. The only immune exposure information available for the cohort was CMV serostatus. A later analysis found that most CMV-associated TCR beta chains appeared HLA-restricted, with HLA associations seemingly driven largely by CMV exposure. The authors suggested that the approach could potentially be extended to other disease states and immunological phenotypes. Most TCR sequences were observed very rarely across donors, whereas some public TCRs were present in many individuals. Specific HLA alleles were associated with roughly 16,000 TCR beta sequences at a false discovery rate of 0.05 in a later analysis. Approximately 18 rarely observed V segments, including chromosome 9 orphons, were excluded from the earlier analysis of almost 600 of the donors because counts were too low. The 87-base-pair reads could not distinguish some IMGT-functional V segments, including TRBV6-2 and TRBV6-3, so those segments were excluded. In a later analysis, several top co-occurrence clusters were reported to appear linked to parvovirus B19, influenza, CMV and Epstein-Barr virus. Only TCR beta chains were sequenced in this cohort, and the absence of alpha or paired-chain data limited detectable features. V-gene and J-gene trimming of TCR beta chains was associated with a missense DCLRE1C variant in a later genetic analysis, and the association was replicated in an independent cohort. A later analysis found that TCR association rates varied across HLA loci, with DRB1 alleles showing the most associated TCRs and HLA-C alleles the fewest. Because some donors lacked HLA typing at each locus, the association tests relied only on the typed subset. Correlated functional status among segregating V segments might reflect linkage disequilibrium, but an unknown experimental factor could not be ruled out. A total of around 150 TCR beta chains were listed by the study as associated with cytomegalovirus. In a later genetic analysis, fewer N-insertions in productive TCRs were reported among donors in an Asian-associated ancestry cluster than the roughly 700-donor mean.

Sequencing was carried out using PBMCs. The source is a man aged 25-40 years in good health and CMV-seropositive. Recombination linked TRBV7-8 to TRBJ2-3; 7 bases in the junction line up with TRBD1. For the CDR3, the sequence is CASSPRDRLSTDTQYF. The DNA reads as follows: TGTGCCAGCAGCCCTAGGGACAGACTTAGCACAGATACGCAGTATTTT.